The 2 T cell receptor beta chains listed next were all sequenced from one sample in a study of cytomegalovirus exposure and HLA in healthy donors. 13 Jbeta primers and 60 Vbeta primers were used for the PCR. This table comes from immunoSEQ multiplex PCR, and its TCRdb copy is limited to in-frame clones, with some not included. The specimen's table records around 65,000 clones. The sample was PBMCs. These receptors were taken from a boy aged 5-17 years in good health and CMV-seronegative.

The rearrangement uses TRBV18 and TRBJ1-4; 7 nucleotides line up with TRBD1. Losses at the gene ends were 3 bases for V and 8 bases for J; bases not matched to a gene: 6. This CDR3 spans 14 amino acids. Germline V gene data show CDR1 as KGHSH and CDR2 as LQKENI. CDR3 nucleotide sequence: TGTGCCAGCTCACCGACCCAGGGGGAAGAAAAACTGTTTTTT. Translation gives CASSPTQGEEKLFF.

This chain joins TRBV4-1 and TRBJ1-1; 10 positions match TRBD1. Germline trimming cut 0 bases from V and 5 bases from J; bases unmatched to any gene: 3. The germline gives CDR1 MGHRA, CDR2 YSYEKL. The CDR3 has 15 amino acids. DNA of the CDR3: TGCGCCAGCAGCCAAGAAGGGACAGGGGTTACTGAAGCTTTCTTT. Its translation: CASSQEGTGVTEAFF.